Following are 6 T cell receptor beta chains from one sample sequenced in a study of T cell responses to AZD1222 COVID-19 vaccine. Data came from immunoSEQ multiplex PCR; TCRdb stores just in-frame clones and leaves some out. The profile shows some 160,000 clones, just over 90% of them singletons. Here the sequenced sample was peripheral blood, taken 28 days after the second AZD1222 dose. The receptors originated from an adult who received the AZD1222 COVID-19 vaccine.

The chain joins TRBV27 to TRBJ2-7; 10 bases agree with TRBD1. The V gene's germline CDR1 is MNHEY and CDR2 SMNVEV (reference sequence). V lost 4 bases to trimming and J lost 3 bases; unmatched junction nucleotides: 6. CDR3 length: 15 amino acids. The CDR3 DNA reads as TGTGCCAGCAGTTCACCGGGACAGGGGCTCTACGAGCAGTACTTC. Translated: CASSSPGQGLYEQYF.

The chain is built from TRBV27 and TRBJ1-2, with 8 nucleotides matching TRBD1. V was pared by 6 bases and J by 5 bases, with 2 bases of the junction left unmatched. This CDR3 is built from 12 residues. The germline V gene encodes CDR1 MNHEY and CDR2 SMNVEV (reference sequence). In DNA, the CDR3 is TGTGCCAGCAGACGGACAGGGTATGGCTACACCTTC. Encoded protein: CASRRTGYGYTF.

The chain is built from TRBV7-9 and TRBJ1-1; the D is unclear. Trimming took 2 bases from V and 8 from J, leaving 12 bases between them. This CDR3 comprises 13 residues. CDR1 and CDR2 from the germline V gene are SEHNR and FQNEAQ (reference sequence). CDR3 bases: TGTGCCAGCAGCTTACAGACGGGCGCCGAAGCTTTCTTT. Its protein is CASSLQTGAEAFF.

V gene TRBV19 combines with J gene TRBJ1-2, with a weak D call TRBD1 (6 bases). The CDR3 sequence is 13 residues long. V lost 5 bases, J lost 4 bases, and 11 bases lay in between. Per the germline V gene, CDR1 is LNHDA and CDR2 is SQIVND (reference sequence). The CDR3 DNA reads TGTGCCAGTAGTTCCGGACAGTTCTATGGCTACACCTTC. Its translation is CASSSGQFYGYTF.

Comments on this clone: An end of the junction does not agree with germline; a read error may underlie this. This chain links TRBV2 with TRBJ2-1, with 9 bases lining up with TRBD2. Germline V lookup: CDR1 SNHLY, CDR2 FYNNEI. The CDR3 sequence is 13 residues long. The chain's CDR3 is CASSSQEGTSSLF. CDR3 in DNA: TGTGCCAGCAGTTCCCAAGAAGGGACTAGCTCACTCTTC.

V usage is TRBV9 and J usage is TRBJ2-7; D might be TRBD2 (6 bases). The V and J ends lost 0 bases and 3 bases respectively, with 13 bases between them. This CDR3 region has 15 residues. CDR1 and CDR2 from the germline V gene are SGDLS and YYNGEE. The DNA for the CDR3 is TGTGCCAGCAGCGTAGCTAGTGGGGGGATCTACGAGCAGTACTTC. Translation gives CASSVASGGIYEQYF.